One sample yielded the 23 T cell receptor beta chains listed below, sequenced in a study of blood T cell repertoires in COVID-19. This table comes from immunoSEQ multiplex PCR, and its TCRdb copy is limited to in-frame clones, with some not included. This table holds around 110,000 clones, about 80% found once. Sequences were obtained from peripheral blood. These receptors all come from a man aged 70-80 years with active or convalescent COVID-19.

This sequence joins TRBV5-1 and TRBJ1-4; TRBD1 agrees at 9 bases. CDR3 length: 16 amino acids. The germline CDR1 and CDR2 sequences are SGHRS and YFSETQ. The V segment lost 4 bases and the J segment 1 base; nucleotides outside the gene matches: 5. CDR3 residues: CASSPRDRVTNEKLFF. In DNA, the CDR3 is TGCGCCAGCAGCCCCCGGGACAGGGTAACTAATGAAAAACTGTTTTTT.

V and J are TRBV2 and TRBJ1-2; D not certain. Trimming took 4 bases from V and 7 from J, leaving 13 bases between them. Germline CDR1 is SNHLY and CDR2 is FYNNEI. The CDR3 spans 13 residues. This CDR3 reads CASSGVVKAGYTF. The CDR3 coding sequence is TGTGCCAGCAGTGGAGTAGTAAAAGCTGGCTACACCTTC.

The chain is built from TRBV5-1 and TRBJ2-6; no clear D gene. Trimming took 0 bases from V and 0 from J, leaving 13 bases between them. The V gene's germline CDR1 is SGHRS and CDR2 YFSETQ. The CDR3 runs to 18 residues. The CDR3 nucleotides read TGCGCCAGCAGCTTGGGGGCAGAGCTAATCTCTGGGGCCAACGTCCTGACTTTC. As protein: CASSLGAELISGANVLTF.

This clone appeared a single time. The chain carries TRBV7-9 and TRBJ1-1; 11 bases are shared with TRBD1. The germline gives CDR1 SEHNR, CDR2 FQNEAQ (reference sequence). This CDR3 region has 16 residues. The trim removed 1 base at V and 3 bases at J, leaving 4 bases unmatched. DNA of the CDR3: TGTGCCAGCAGCTTAGGAGGACAGGGGGCGTACACTGAAGCTTTCTTT. It encodes CASSLGGQGAYTEAFF.

This clone occurred once. J is TRBJ2-7 and V is TRBV28, with D possibly being TRBD1 (6 bases). Germline V lookup: CDR1 MDHEN, CDR2 SYDVKM. The germline V and J ends were trimmed by 3 bases and 7 bases, with 16 bases remaining between them. This CDR3 is built from 14 residues. CDR3 protein: CASSFSAGAREQYF. CDR3 coding DNA: TGTGCCAGCAGTTTTTCCGCAGGGGCGCGGGAGCAGTACTTC.

The rearrangement links TRBV5-5 to TRBJ1-2; 7 bases line up with TRBD1. CDR1 and CDR2 (germline): SGHKS, YYEKEE (reference sequence). CDR3 size: 13 residues. J gave up 4 bases and V 2 bases, and 2 bases lay outside the gene matches. DNA for the CDR3: TGTGCCAGCAGCTTAACAGGGGCCTATGGCTACACCTTC. Protein product: CASSLTGAYGYTF.

The chain joins TRBV7-3 to TRBJ2-3; D remains ambiguous. The CDR3 loop spans 13 amino acids. Germline assignment: CDR1 SGHTA and CDR2 FQGTGA. V shed 5 bases and J shed 6 bases, with 12 bases lying between them. In DNA form, the CDR3 reads TGTGCCAGCAGCCCGACTCAAGTGGATACGCAGTATTTT. It encodes CASSPTQVDTQYF.

The chain has TRBV4-1 and TRBJ2-7; perhaps TRBD1 as D (6 bases). Trimming removed 1 base at V and 2 bases at J, with 12 bases between. CDR1 is MGHRA, CDR2 YSYEKL, per germline. The CDR3 totals 15 residues. CDR3 protein: CASSQGTVDTYEQYF. DNA for the CDR3: TGCGCCAGCAGCCAAGGGACAGTCGATACCTACGAGCAGTACTTC.

This chain connects TRBV11-2 to TRBJ1-2, with D uncertain. Germline CDR1 SGHAT, CDR2 FQNNGV. This CDR3 is built from 13 residues. V lost 3 bases and J lost 1, with 6 bases in between. CDR3 sequence: CASSLASNYGYTF. CDR3 nucleotide sequence: TGTGCCAGCAGCTTGGCCAGTAACTATGGCTACACCTTC. Supplemented by reference TRBV11-2 and TRBJ1-2, the full variable domain reads EAGVAQSPRYKIIEKRQSVAFWCNPISGHATLYWYQQILGQGPKLLIQFQNNGVVDDSQLPKDRFSAERLKGVDSTLKIQPAKLEDSAVYLCASSLASNYGYTFGSGTRLTVV.

This clone was recorded only once. The CDR3 DNA is TGTGCCAGCAGCTTACTCAGGGGGGACTATGGCTACACCTTC. Amino acids: CASSLLRGDYGYTF. This rearrangement joins TRBV7-9 to TRBJ1-2, with 7 bases identical to TRBD1. Trimming took 2 bases from V and 3 from J; bases not matched to a gene: 3. This CDR3 comprises 14 residues. Germline CDR1 reads SEHNR; CDR2 reads FQNEAQ (reference sequence).

A word on this clone: A junction boundary mismatches the germline segment, possibly from a read error. The CDR3: CASSVHCPPVF. Here the CDR3 DNA reads TGTGCCAGCAGTGTCCACTGTCCCCCCGTCTTT. The V gene is TRBV6-4, the J gene TRBJ1-6; D is uncertain. Germline CDR1 MRHNA, CDR2 SNTAGT. The CDR3 extends over 11 amino acids.

The chain is built from TRBV28 and TRBJ1-5, with 10 bases aligning to TRBD1. With V trimmed by 6 bases and J by 6 bases, 8 bases remained unmatched. The germline gives CDR1 MDHEN, CDR2 SYDVKM. This CDR3 spans 15 amino acids. CDR3 sequence (DNA): TGTGCCAGCAGCTGGACGGACAGGGGGTTTCAGCCCCAGCATTTT. This encodes CASSWTDRGFQPQHF. Full variable domain (rest looked up from reference TRBV28 and TRBJ1-5): DVKVTQSSRYLVKRTGEKVFLECVQDMDHENMFWYRQDPGLGLRLIYFSYDVKMKEKGDIPEGYSVSREKKERFSLILESASTNQTSMYLCASSWTDRGFQPQHFGDGTRLSIL.

This clone is a singleton in its sample. The chain employs TRBV7-3 and TRBJ2-7; possibly TRBD2 for D (6 bases). Trimming shortened V by 5 bases and J by 6 bases, and 14 bases separated the two germline ends. The CDR3 length is 13 residues. Per germline, CDR1 SGHTA and CDR2 FQGTGA. CDR3 in DNA: TGTGCCAGCAGCCAAGGGACTTCCAGCGAGCAGTACTTC. Translating it yields CASSQGTSSEQYF.

This clone has a handful of counts. This rearrangement joins TRBV6-2 or TRBV6-3 to TRBJ2-5; D unresolved. V gave up 2 bases and J gave up 5 bases, with 3 bases separating them. The CDR3 covers 11 residues. Germline CDR1 is MNHEY and CDR2 is SVGEGT. In DNA form, the CDR3 reads TGTGCCAGCAGTTACCGGGAGACCCAGTACTTC. Amino acids: CASSYRETQYF.

The rearrangement links TRBV9 to TRBJ1-1, with a possible D match to TRBD1 (5 bases). This CDR3 has 15 amino acids. Germline V gives CDR1 SGDLS, CDR2 YYNGEE. V lost 0 bases and J 4 bases, leaving 13 bases between the germline ends. This CDR3 is CASSVDSGGGTEAFF. CDR3 bases: TGTGCCAGCAGCGTAGACTCGGGGGGTGGCACTGAAGCTTTCTTT. Drawing the rest from reference TRBV9 and TRBJ1-1, the complete variable domain is DSGVTQTPKHLITATGQRVTLRCSPRSGDLSVYWYQQSLDQGLQFLIQYYNGEERAKGNILERFSAQQFPDLHSELNLSSLELGDSALYFCASSVDSGGGTEAFFGQGTRLTVV.

The chain recombines TRBV4-1 with TRBJ1-1; D gene unclear. This CDR3 is built from 16 residues. Trimming removed 0 bases from V and 5 bases from J, with 16 bases in between. Germline V gene data show CDR1 as MGHRA and CDR2 as YSYEKL. DNA of the CDR3: TGCGCCAGCAGCCAAGAGACGTCCCGTCGGGGAACTGAAGCTTTCTTT. Translated, it gives CASSQETSRRGTEAFF.

V usage is TRBV7-9 and J usage is TRBJ1-3; no definite D call. V dropped 5 bases and J dropped 0 bases, with 17 bases sitting between them. The CDR3 is made up of 17 amino acids. From germline, CDR1 is SEHNR and CDR2 FQNEAQ (reference sequence). CDR3 sequence: CASSARPYPYSGNTIYF. CDR3 DNA: TGTGCCAGCAGCGCGAGGCCGTATCCTTACTCTGGAAACACCATATATTTT. Based on the CDR3 plus reference TRBV7-9 and TRBJ1-3, the full variable domain is DTGVSQNPRHKITKRGQNVTFRCDPISEHNRLYWYRQTLGQGPEFLTYFQNEAQLEKSRLLSDRFSAERPKGSFSTLEIQRTEQGDSAMYLCASSARPYPYSGNTIYFGEGSWLTVV.

The CDR3 DNA reads TGCGCCAGCAGCCAAGGGACTAAGGGCAGGTCCTACGAGCAGTACTTC. This translates into CASSQGTKGRSYEQYF. The V call is TRBV4-3, the J call TRBJ2-7, with TRBD2 as a possible D gene (6 bases). The ends were cut back, 1 base at V and 1 base at J, with 14 bases in the middle. The germline CDR1 and CDR2 sequences are LGHNA and YSLEER. The CDR3 extends over 16 amino acids.

This clone was picked up one time. The chain uses TRBV3-1 (or the pseudogene TRBV3-2) and TRBJ2-2; D not certain. V was trimmed by 4 bases and J by 6 bases, leaving 12 bases between them. CDR3 length: 14 residues. CDR1 is LGHDT and CDR2 is YNNKEL in the germline V gene (reference sequence). CDR3 sequence reads: CASSPYLTAGELFF. CDR3 sequence (DNA): TGTGCCAGCAGCCCGTATCTTACGGCCGGGGAGCTGTTTTTT.

The chain has TRBV27 and TRBJ2-4; D uncertain. The ends were cut back, 3 bases at V and 1 base at J, with 10 bases in the middle. Germline V gene lookup returns CDR1 MNHEY and CDR2 SMNVEV (reference sequence). The CDR3 contains 15 residues. CDR3 nucleotides: TGTGCCAGCAGTTTCCCTCCTTTTGCCAAAAACATTCAGTACTTC. Its protein is CASSFPPFAKNIQYF.

V usage is TRBV7-2 and J usage is TRBJ2-7; 12 bases align to TRBD2. The CDR3 contains 14 residues. With 5 bases clipped from V and 7 bases from J, the junction kept 6 bases outside the gene matches. The V gene's germline CDR1 is SGHTA and CDR2 FQGNSA. This CDR3 is CASSTSSGRVEQYF. CDR3 coding DNA: TGTGCCAGCAGCACATCTAGCGGGAGGGTTGAGCAGTACTTC.

The chain couples TRBV11-3 to TRBJ1-1; no clear D gene. The CDR3 extends over 11 amino acids. V was clipped by 2 bases and J by 7 bases, with 5 bases between them. CDR1 and CDR2 from the germline V gene are SGHNT and YENEEA. In DNA, the CDR3 is TGTGCCAGCAGCTTAATGAGTGAAGCTTTCTTT. Translated: CASSLMSEAFF.

This chain's CDR3 is CASTPGPGGGDTGELFF. The CDR3 nucleotides read TGCGCCAGCACCCCTGGCCCGGGGGGGGGCGACACCGGGGAGCTGTTTTTT. The V call is TRBV5-1, the J call TRBJ2-2, with 8 bases that match TRBD2. The CDR3 is 17 amino acids. CDR1 and CDR2 from the germline V gene are SGHRS and YFSETQ. V lost 6 bases to trimming and J lost 3 bases; unmatched junction nucleotides: 13. Complete variable domain (other parts from reference TRBV5-1 and TRBJ2-2): KAGVTQTPRYLIKTRGQQVTLSCSPISGHRSVSWYQQTPGQGLQFLFEYFSETQRNKGNFPGRFSGRQFSNSRSEMNVSTLELGDSALYLCASTPGPGGGDTGELFFGEGSRLTVL.